The sequence of this TCR beta chain was determined in a study of blood T cells in healthy people across ages. About the study: Template switching caught about one barcoded beta molecule for each two T cells. Study observations and caveats: In older individuals, TCR beta diversity per million T cells was lower, falling roughly linearly with age. Any changes in expanded clonotypes were possibly confounded, as donor CMV status remained unknown.

This CDR3 region has 16 residues. V shed 6 bases and J shed 0 bases, with 15 bases lying between them. CDR1 is MNHEY, CDR2 SVGAGI, per germline. The authors extracted at least 6 micrograms of total RNA per sample. With a J-beta primer mix and a sample-barcoded 5' primer, a second PCR ran roughly 6 to 11 cycles. One entry per CDR3 protein results from TCRdb running MiXCR on the 5' RACE reads. The table shows some 1.8 million distinct CDR3 sequences, with about 39% occurring only once. With regard to this clonotype: Its antigen is undetermined.

This rearrangement joins TRBV6-5 to TRBJ1-5; perhaps TRBD1 as D (6 bases). Sequencing was done on a sample of blood. This receptor was obtained from a human donor in good health. Here the CDR3 reads CASSPVAGASNQPQHF. The CDR3 DNA is TGTGCCAGCAGCCCGGTGGCAGGGGCTAGCAATCAGCCCCAGCATTTT.